Listed below are T cell receptor beta chains from one sample, sequenced in a study of cytomegalovirus exposure and HLA in healthy donors. Clones were read by immunoSEQ multiplex PCR, and TCRdb kept only the in-frame ones, dropping some. The sample holds fewer than 100,000 clones. Sequencing used PBMCs. The receptors were sampled from a man aged 45-60 years in good health and CMV-seronegative. CDR3s include the opening cysteine and the closing phenylalanine or tryptophan. A D gene is named only where the DNA matches it firmly.

D	V	length	J	CDR3	DNA
NA	TRBV6-5	16	TRBJ1-5	CASSYSYSPSNQPQHF	TGTGCCAGCAGTTACTCGTACAGCCCAAGCAATCAGCCCCAGCATTTT
NA	TRBV4-1	16	TRBJ2-2	CASSQGPGRNPGELFF	TGCGCCAGCAGCCAAGGTCCTGGGAGGAACCCCGGGGAGCTGTTTTTT
NA	TRBV5-1	14	TRBJ2-7	CASSLGSGSYEQYF	TGCGCCAGCAGCTTGGGGTCGGGCTCCTACGAGCAGTACTTC
TRBD2	TRBV5-1	14	TRBJ2-7	CASSLAGGSYEQYF	TGCGCCAGCAGCTTGGCCGGGGGGTCCTACGAGCAGTACTTC
NA	TRBV28	15	TRBJ1-4	CASSSSGQGAGKLFF	NA
NA	TRBV6-6	14	TRBJ2-7	CASIRQANSYEQYF	TGTGCCAGCATCCGACAAGCCAACTCCTACGAGCAGTACTTC
NA	TRBV10-1	16	TRBJ1-1	CARPKLHRVGGTEAFF	TGCGCCAGACCAAAGCTCCACAGGGTGGGTGGCACTGAAGCTTTCTTT
TRBD1	TRBV18	15	TRBJ2-7	CASSPLSDRAHEQYF	TGTGCCAGCTCACCACTATCGGACAGGGCCCACGAGCAGTACTTC
NA	TRBV9	17	TRBJ1-1	CASSQNREGSASTEAFF	TGTGCCAGCAGTCAAAACCGGGAAGGGTCGGCGAGCACTGAAGCTTTCTTT
TRBD1	TRBV14	16	TRBJ2-7	CASSQDSWTGVYEQYF	TGTGCCAGCAGCCAAGATTCATGGACAGGGGTCTACGAGCAGTACTTC
NA	TRBV14	14	TRBJ2-1	CASSHLVTNNEQFF	TGTGCCAGCAGCCACCTTGTCACAAACAATGAGCAGTTCTTC
NA	TRBV29-1	12	TRBJ2-5	CSVVASVKTQYF	TGCAGCGTTGTGGCTAGCGTAAAGACCCAGTACTTC
NA	TRBV5-5	14	TRBJ1-2	CASSLVGGIYGYTF	TGTGCCAGCAGCTTGGTCGGCGGGATCTATGGCTACACCTTC
NA	TRBV7-8	17	TRBJ1-3	CASSLFSPSFSGNTIYF	TGTGCCAGCAGCTTGTTCAGTCCGTCTTTCTCTGGAAACACCATATATTTT
NA	TRBV7-9	15	TRBJ2-1	CASSLRQAPNNEQFF	TGTGCCAGCAGCCTAAGACAAGCTCCCAATAATGAGCAGTTCTTC
TRBD2	TRBV7-2	13	TRBJ2-7	CASSISGSYEQYF	TGTGCCAGCAGCATTAGCGGGAGCTACGAGCAGTACTTC
TRBD1	TRBV10-3	15	TRBJ1-5	CAIRGDRGENQPQHF	TGTGCCATCAGGGGGGACAGGGGTGAGAATCAGCCCCAGCATTTT
TRBD1	TRBV6-1	15	TRBJ2-7	CASTQGQGISYEQYF	TGTGCCAGCACCCAGGGACAGGGAATTTCCTACGAGCAGTACTTC
TRBD1	TRBV5-4	15	TRBJ1-1	CASSLEQGARTEAFF	TGTGCCAGCAGCTTGGAACAGGGGGCGCGCACTGAAGCTTTCTTT
TRBD1	TRBV7-9	14	TRBJ1-5	CASSFQGANQPQHF	TGTGCCAGCAGCTTTCAGGGGGCTAATCAGCCCCAGCATTTT
TRBD2	TRBV7-9	15	TRBJ2-7	CASSLQAGGAYEQYF	TGTGCCAGCAGCTTACAAGCGGGGGGCGCATACGAGCAGTACTTC
NA	TRBV6-6	11	TRBJ2-7	CASSYFHEQYF	TGTGCCAGCAGTTACTTCCACGAGCAGTACTTC
NA	TRBV10-1	15	TRBJ2-1	CASSDGQNSDNEQFF	TGCGCCAGCAGTGATGGACAAAACTCCGACAATGAGCAGTTCTTC
TRBD2	TRBV6-5	14	TRBJ2-1	CASRRGVTYNEQFF	TGTGCCAGCAGACGGGGGGTAACCTACAATGAGCAGTTCTTC
NA	TRBV19	16	TRBJ2-2	CASSTQGGIFTGELFF	TGTGCCAGTAGTACTCAGGGGGGTATTTTTACCGGGGAGCTGTTTTTT
NA	TRBV5-8	17	TRBJ1-2	CASSLAGVWLNNYGYTF	TGTGCCAGCAGCTTGGCGGGGGTTTGGCTTAATAACTATGGCTACACCTTC
TRBD1	TRBV29-1	14	TRBJ1-2	CSVDDRQGFYGYTF	TGCAGCGTTGACGACCGACAGGGTTTTTATGGCTACACCTTC
TRBD1	TRBV5-1	14	TRBJ2-3	CASSEQGVGDTQYF	TGCGCCAGCAGCGAACAGGGGGTGGGAGATACGCAGTATTTT
TRBD1	TRBV27	16	TRBJ2-2	CATSPSQGGAPGELFF	TGTGCCACTTCTCCTTCACAAGGGGGCGCCCCCGGGGAGCTGTTTTTT